The rows below give T cell receptor beta chains drawn from one sample of a study of neoadjuvant anti-PD-1 for oral cavity cancer. Here immunoSEQ multiplex PCR was the method, and the copy in TCRdb shows in-frame clones only, minus some. The sample contains over 65,000 clones, roughly 85% of which appear only once. This specimen was PBMCs, taken after nivolumab (anti-PD-1) treatment. The receptors here all came from a person aged 40-85 years with oral cavity squamous cell carcinoma. Each CDR3 is given with its conserved first and last residue. The order of the fields is V gene, J gene, clone size, D gene, CDR3 DNA, CDR3 protein. The D gene is left open where the match is weak. Part of the rows lack a size; the others show once, few, many or a class for expanded clones.

>TRBV18|TRBJ1-1|NA|NA
TGTGCCAGCTCACCACCGGCCCAGGCAGCTTTCTTT
CASSPPAQAAFF
>TRBV20-1|TRBJ2-1|NA|TRBD1
TGCAGTGCTAGAGATCGACAGGGTCAGGTCTTC
CSARDRQGQVF
>TRBV29-1|TRBJ2-2|NA|TRBD2
TGCAGCGTGGTAGCGGGAGGTAGCACCGGGGAGCTGTTTTTT
CSVVAGGSTGELFF
>TRBV6-1|TRBJ1-1|NA|NA
TGTGCCAGCAGTGCGCAGGGGAGGACTGAAGCTTTCTTT
CASSAQGRTEAFF
>TRBV11-3|TRBJ2-2|NA|NA
TGTGCCAGCAGCTTAGGTGGCGCCGGGGAGCTGTTTTTT
CASSLGGAGELFF
>TRBV9|TRBJ2-3|NA|TRBD2
TGTGCCAGCAGCGTAAGTGGAGTGACTAGCGGCACAGATACGCAGTATTTT
CASSVSGVTSGTDTQYF
>TRBV10-3|TRBJ1-2|NA|TRBD1
TGTGCCATCAGTGAGGAGGGGGCCTATCCGGGCTACACCTTC
CAISEEGAYPGYTF
>TRBV10-3|TRBJ1-1|few|NA
TGTGCCATCAAAGGGGAGGGAGAAGCTTTCTTT
CAIKGEGEAFF
>TRBV7-9|TRBJ2-3|NA|NA
TGTGCCAGCAGCTTAGGCACAGGGTTCACAGATACGCAGTATTTT
CASSLGTGFTDTQYF
>TRBV5-4|TRBJ2-7|once|NA
TGTGCCAGCAGCTTGGGGCTAGGCGGAGCCTACGAGCAGTACTTC
CASSLGLGGAYEQYF
>TRBV10-3|TRBJ1-1|NA|NA
TGTGCCATCAGCCCCGGGGCCGGAGAAGGGGCTACTGAAGCTTTCTTT
CAISPGAGEGATEAFF
>TRBV15|TRBJ1-2|few|NA
TGTGCCACCAGCAGAGATGAAGGGGCGGGCTATGGCTACACCTTC
CATSRDEGAGYGYTF
>TRBV7-6|TRBJ2-3|NA|TRBD2
TGTGCCAGCAGCTTAGGGGGACTAGCCGCAGATACGCAGTATTTT
CASSLGGLAADTQYF
>TRBV5-1|TRBJ1-3|NA|NA
TGCGCCAGCAGCTTATGGGGCGCCGGAAACACCATATATTTT
CASSLWGAGNTIYF
>TRBV2|TRBJ1-1|NA|NA
TGTGCCAGTCGGGGGGGCCGGGGGACTGAAGCTTTCTTT
CASRGGRGTEAFF